This T cell receptor beta chain was retrieved from a study of shared clonotypes between healthy human individuals (dated by TCRdb to 2018 to 2021). Regarding the research as a whole: A few men and a couple of women, aged 18 to 49 years, made up the cohort. Between about 0.8 and 9 billion PBMCs per donor were obtained by leukapheresis. Libraries were prepared and TCR repertoires were sequenced by different laboratories using diverse techniques, in order to increase sequencing depth and limit assay-specific biases. Per donor, three plates each were used for CD4 naive and CD4 memory, two for CD8 naive, and one for CD8 memory. To estimate repertoire size and how much clonotype sharing occurs between individuals, the study deeply sequenced the blood TCR repertoires of about five healthy adults.

Results and caveats for the whole study, not just this receptor: Naive subsets generally had larger estimated clonotype richness than memory subsets. Compared with non-shared clonotypes, clonotypes shared by all four sorted-subset donors had higher generation probabilities. Sampling was restricted to blood, and TCR repertoires in tissues likely differ from the TCR repertoires found in blood. Even with the large sequencing depth, rarefaction of the sorted-subset datasets indicated that sequencing was incomplete. When a few donors were compared, the shared fraction of clonotypes was about 5% for naive CD4, less than 4% for naive CD8, about 2.4% for memory CD4, and 0.4% for memory CD8. The small number of donors limited the genetic and exposure-history diversity represented. Based on pairwise subsampling, the degree of clonotype sharing among donors was expected to be affected by sequencing depth.

TCR CDR3 regions were amplified from genomic DNA by multiplex PCR using the deep immunoSEQ assay. Genomic DNA extracted from each cell subset was distributed evenly over all wells of several immunoSEQ 96-well plates, and each plate served as one replicate. For sorted subsets, about 210 ng of genomic DNA, equivalent to roughly 33,000 T cell genomes, went into each replicate PCR. The purified libraries were quantified using a Qubit 3.0 fluorometer, sized with a Bioanalyzer 2100, and then quantified again using the KAPA Library Quantification kit. A separate single-read 150-cycle Illumina NextSeq 550 flow cell was used to sequence each immunoSEQ 96-well plate. As for how the authors treated the data: Because the immunoSEQ output held only junctional sequences and lacked quality scores, the filtering could not match the filtering applied to full-length reads. To assign V/J genes and CDR3, sequences were annotated against IMGT germline references using PyIR, a Python wrapper for IgBLAST v1.9. Any read was removed if the V/J assignment was weak (E-value above 1e-6), the CDR3 was missing, or the read contained stop codons, out-of-frame junctions, or ambiguous translated residues. V3J clonotypes were defined as sequences sharing the same inferred V gene, J gene, and CDR3 amino acid sequence. The percentage overlap between two repertoires was calculated by dividing the number of shared unique clonotypes by the size of the smaller repertoire. RTK rarefaction, the Chao1 estimator, and Recon v2.1 estimates of unobserved clonotypes were used to assess repertoire richness. Generation probabilities were computed with OLGA for all TCRbeta clonotypes obtained by the gDNA method from several donors. Held by TCRdb, this immuneACCESS table contains in-frame sequences only and omits some clones. Under half of the omission traces to an unresolved V gene where checked; the cause of the rest is unknown. V, J and clone size reflect that table, while D and trimming were determined from the DNA. For this sample the table gives roughly 700,000 clones, of which approximately 79% were detected only once. The top ten clones comprise over 1.5% of the sample.

Donors were healthy HIV-negative adults with no recently reported acute infections or vaccinations. Every donor was a Caucasian adult residing in Nashville, Tennessee, USA. CD4+ T cells were enriched by magnetic negative selection; naive cells were then positively selected on CD45RA, and the negative fraction formed the memory subset. Blood was obtained by leukapheresis, after which PBMCs were separated by Ficoll-Histopaque density gradient centrifugation and cryopreserved in liquid nitrogen vapor phase. Analytical flow cytometry was used to check the purity and quantity of each magnetically sorted T cell population. From each sorted fraction, genomic DNA was isolated and quantified by UV absorbance on a Nanodrop 2000c. The sample holds a few counts of this clone. It has no known antigen specificity. No much larger clone is present one base from it, and per-base qualities are unavailable. CDR1 and CDR2, per the germline V gene (reference sequence), are MNHEY and SMNVEV. The germline V end is reduced by 7 bases and the J end by 5 bases; junction bases left unmatched: 6. Spanning cysteine to phenylalanine, the CDR3 consists of 15 amino acids. CDR3 DNA is the only sequence kept; it has 45 bases, read in frame from the first base.

The chain is made from TRBV27 and TRBJ2-5, and 14 junction bases match TRBD2. This receptor was taken from a woman younger than 45 in good health. The source material was memory CD4+ T cells sorted from blood. This specimen's cell subset or site label, per the study, means: CD45RA-negative fraction. The CDR3 protein sequence reads: CASKTSGRAGETQYF. The base sequence is TGTGCCAGCAAGACTAGCGGGAGGGCCGGGGAGACCCAGTACTTC.